Listed below are T cell receptor beta chains from one sample, sequenced in a study of T cells after yellow fever vaccination. Using its own MiXCR run on the 5' RACE reads, TCRdb lists one record per CDR3 protein. The table has some 560,000 distinct CDR3 sequences, approximately 16% seen once. This material consisted of PBMCs, taken 4 to 5 days after the first yellow fever vaccination. The receptors come from a man aged 18 to 29 who received the YFV17D yellow fever vaccine. Both conserved end residues are part of each CDR3. A D gene is named only where the DNA matches it firmly. Only part of the rows carry a size: once, few, many, or a class if the clone is expanded.

D: .
J: TRBJ2-7
size: few
V: TRBV7-9
CDR3: CASSLTGRQYF
DNA: TGTGCCAGCAGCTTGACGGGCCGGCAGTACTTC

D: TRBD2
J: TRBJ2-2
size: .
V: TRBV18
CDR3: CASNLQSGLAADGELFF
DNA: TGTGCCAGCAATCTACAGTCGGGACTAGCGGCCGACGGGGAGCTGTTTTTT

D: TRBD1
J: TRBJ2-5
size: few
V: TRBV28
CDR3: CASRGDRGRVETQYF
DNA: TGTGCCAGCAGGGGGGACAGGGGGCGCGTGGAGACCCAGTACTTC

D: .
J: TRBJ1-5
size: many
V: TRBV20-1
CDR3: CSARGSGNQPQHF
DNA: TGCAGTGCTAGAGGGTCGGGCAATCAGCCCCAGCATTTT

D: .
J: TRBJ2-2
size: .
V: TRBV27
CDR3: CASSLMGPGTGELFF
DNA: TGTGCCAGCAGTTTAATGGGTCCCGGCACCGGGGAGCTGTTTTTT

D: TRBD1
J: TRBJ1-2
size: .
V: TRBV5-1
CDR3: CASSLDGQGAYGYTF
DNA: TGCGCCAGCAGCTTGGACGGACAGGGGGCCTATGGCTACACCTTC

D: .
J: TRBJ2-2
size: many
V: TRBV7-2
CDR3: CASSFLSTGELFF
DNA: TGTGCCAGCAGCTTCCTCTCTACCGGGGAGCTGTTTTTT

D: TRBD2
J: TRBJ2-4
size: .
V: TRBV7-2
CDR3: CASSLQAAGDRNIQYF
DNA: TGTGCCAGCAGCTTACAGGCAGCGGGGGATCGAAACATTCAGTACTTC

D: .
J: TRBJ2-6
size: many
V: TRBV5-1
CDR3: CASSFGDRSGANVLTF
DNA: TGCGCCAGCAGCTTTGGAGACCGCTCTGGGGCCAACGTCCTGACTTTC

D: .
J: TRBJ2-3
size: .
V: TRBV7-2
CDR3: CASSLLGVTDTQYF
DNA: TGTGCCAGCAGCTTGCTGGGGGTCACAGATACGCAGTATTTT

D: TRBD1
J: TRBJ1-6
size: few
V: TRBV4-3
CDR3: CASSQQTGADSPLHF
DNA: TGCGCCAGCAGCCAGCAGACAGGGGCGGATTCACCCCTCCACTTT

D: .
J: TRBJ1-1
size: few
V: TRBV27
CDR3: CASSFIKGQWPFF
DNA: TGTGCCAGCAGTTTTATTAAGGGGCAGTGGCCTTTCTTT

D: TRBD1
J: TRBJ2-3
size: .
V: TRBV28
CDR3: CASSTTGADTQYF
DNA: TGTGCCAGCAGCACCACAGGGGCAGATACGCAGTATTTT

D: .
J: TRBJ2-7
size: many
V: TRBV27
CDR3: CASTSLPLRSYEQYF
DNA: TGTGCCAGCACATCTCTCCCCTTGCGCTCCTACGAGCAGTACTTC

D: TRBD2
J: TRBJ2-3
size: .
V: TRBV5-6
CDR3: CASSFGLAGADTQYF
DNA: TGTGCCAGTAGCTTTGGGCTAGCGGGGGCAGATACGCAGTATTTT

D: TRBD2
J: TRBJ2-2
size: .
V: TRBV7-2
CDR3: CASSHPPGGTNTGELFF
DNA: TGTGCCAGCAGCCACCCCCCCGGGGGGACGAACACCGGGGAGCTGTTTTTT

D: TRBD1
J: TRBJ2-2
size: .
V: TRBV18
CDR3: CASSERQGPNTGELFF
DNA: TGTGCCAGCTCAGAGAGACAGGGCCCGAACACCGGGGAGCTGTTTTTT

D: .
J: TRBJ2-1
size: once
V: TRBV6-5
CDR3: CASSWPGVNNEQFF
DNA: TGTGCCAGCAGTTGGCCAGGGGTGAACAATGAGCAGTTCTTC

D: .
J: TRBJ1-2
size: .
V: TRBV6-5
CDR3: CASSYSGRTIYGYTF
DNA: TGTGCCAGCAGTTACTCGGGACGGACCATATATGGCTACACCTTC

D: TRBD1
J: TRBJ1-4
size: few
V: TRBV20-1
CDR3: CSARRTGRRSEKLFF
DNA: TGCAGTGCTAGACGGACAGGGAGGCGCAGTGAAAAACTGTTTTTT

D: .
J: TRBJ2-1
size: few
V: TRBV20-1
CDR3: CSARGNAGGNEQFF
DNA: TGCAGTGCTAGAGGTAATGCCGGAGGAAATGAGCAGTTCTTC

D: .
J: TRBJ1-2
size: few
V: TRBV7-2
CDR3: CASSWGQGRGYTF
DNA: TGTGCCAGCAGTTGGGGGCAGGGGAGAGGCTACACCTTC

D: .
J: TRBJ1-1
size: few
V: TRBV29-1
CDR3: CSVQPLSNTEAFF
DNA: TGCAGCGTCCAGCCACTGTCGAACACTGAAGCTTTCTTT

D: .
J: TRBJ1-2
size: few
V: TRBV4-3
CDR3: CASSQDHGSYGYTF
DNA: TGCGCCAGCAGCCAAGACCACGGTTCCTATGGCTACACCTTC

D: .
J: TRBJ1-1
size: .
V: TRBV20-1
CDR3: CSARDLNLGNTEAFF
DNA: TGCAGTGCTAGAGATCTAAATTTGGGGAACACTGAAGCTTTCTTT

D: .
J: TRBJ2-2
size: .
V: TRBV7-3
CDR3: CASSFPDSPGELFF
DNA: TGTGCCAGCAGCTTCCCCGACAGTCCCGGGGAGCTGTTTTTT

D: .
J: TRBJ1-2
size: few
V: TRBV18
CDR3: CASSPSQEGHGYTF
DNA: TGTGCCAGCTCACCAAGTCAGGAGGGCCATGGCTACACCTTC

D: TRBD2
J: TRBJ2-3
size: .
V: TRBV7-3
CDR3: CASSLRPSGGRTDTQYF
DNA: TGTGCCAGCAGCTTAAGGCCTAGCGGGGGTAGGACAGATACGCAGTATTTT

D: TRBD2
J: TRBJ2-5
size: few
V: TRBV7-9
CDR3: CASSPPRRGDQETQYF
DNA: TGTGCCAGCAGCCCCCCCCGGCGGGGGGACCAAGAGACCCAGTACTTC

D: .
J: TRBJ2-1
size: .
V: TRBV20-1
CDR3: CSASRAGSSYNEQFF
DNA: TGCAGTGCTAGTCGAGCGGGCAGCTCCTACAATGAGCAGTTCTTC

D: TRBD2
J: TRBJ2-3
size: once
V: TRBV12-3/TRBV12-4
CDR3: CAISSPTTSGGSTDTQYF
DNA: TGTGCCATCAGTTCGCCGACGACTAGCGGGGGGAGCACAGATACGCAGTATTTT

D: .
J: TRBJ1-2
size: many
V: TRBV10-1
CDR3: CASSMPDRTF
DNA: TGCGCCAGCAGCATGCCCGACAGGACCTTC

D: .
J: TRBJ2-1
size: .
V: TRBV5-1
CDR3: CASSLFSESSYNEQFF
DNA: TGCGCCAGCAGCTTGTTTTCGGAGAGCTCCTACAATGAGCAGTTCTTC

D: TRBD1
J: TRBJ2-4
size: few
V: TRBV5-1
CDR3: CASSFGQEIAKNIQYF
DNA: TGCGCCAGCAGCTTTGGACAGGAGATAGCCAAAAACATTCAGTACTTC

D: .
J: TRBJ2-5
size: few
V: TRBV7-9
CDR3: CASSFSRSQETQYF
DNA: TGTGCCAGCAGCTTTTCGAGGTCACAAGAGACCCAGTACTTC

D: .
J: TRBJ2-1
size: many
V: TRBV5-1
CDR3: CASSFSADLYNEQFF
DNA: TGCGCCAGCAGCTTCTCGGCAGATCTCTACAATGAGCAGTTCTTC

D: .
J: TRBJ2-6
size: .
V: TRBV5-1
CDR3: CASGLTAGANVLTF
DNA: TGCGCCAGCGGTCTGACCGCCGGGGCCAACGTCCTGACTTTC

D: .
J: TRBJ2-2
size: .
V: TRBV5-6
CDR3: CASSWDATGELFF
DNA: TGTGCCAGCAGCTGGGACGCTACCGGGGAGCTGTTTTTT

D: TRBD2
J: TRBJ2-3
size: .
V: TRBV2
CDR3: CASSESSGEVTDTQYF
DNA: TGTGCCAGCAGTGAATCTAGCGGGGAGGTCACAGATACGCAGTATTTT

D: TRBD1
J: TRBJ2-7
size: .
V: TRBV5-1
CDR3: CASSTGTGGTYEQYF
DNA: TGCGCCAGCAGCACTGGGACAGGGGGCACCTACGAGCAGTACTTC

D: .
J: TRBJ1-5
size: few
V: TRBV2
CDR3: CASSESGAGQPQHF
DNA: TGTGCCAGCAGTGAGTCAGGGGCAGGGCAGCCCCAGCATTTT

D: .
J: TRBJ1-6
size: many
V: TRBV7-2
CDR3: CASSFGQRGSPLHF
DNA: TGTGCCAGCAGCTTCGGACAAAGGGGTTCACCCCTCCACTTT